There are many counts of the clone carrying this TCR beta chain. The antigen is unknown. This entry belongs to a study of T cells after yellow fever vaccination. Study background: Fractions of limited cellularity were prepared by means of SMART-Seq v4 Ultra Low Input.

CDR3 length equals 13 residues. Germline V gene lookup returns CDR1 DFQATT and CDR2 SNEGSKA (reference sequence). V was cut by 3 bases and J by 5 bases, with 8 bases left in between. Study observations and caveats: By day 5 rather than day 15, the secondary response had peaked, though it was weaker. Boosting was followed by the reappearance of most primary-vaccination clones (just under 98% CD4, 88% CD8).

TCRdb analysed the 5' RACE reads with MiXCR anew, one entry per CDR3 protein. The sample shows about 140,000 distinct CDR3 sequences, 7.7% of them seen only once. The sequence derives from a man between 25 and 39 years old who received the YFV17D yellow fever vaccine. Sequences were derived from CD4+ T cells sorted from PBMCs, sampled 5 days after the yellow fever booster vaccination. This sequence joins TRBV20-1 and TRBJ1-6; D gene ambiguous. The CDR3 loop is CSARTGNNSPLHF. In DNA form, the CDR3 reads TGCAGTGCTAGGACTGGGAATAATTCACCCCTCCACTTT.